This is a list of T cell receptor beta chains from one sample in a study of blood T cell repertoires in COVID-19. Clones were read by immunoSEQ multiplex PCR, and TCRdb kept only the in-frame ones, dropping some. The data show roughly 400,000 clones, 85% to 90% seen once. The sample comprised PBMCs or T cells enriched from blood (not recorded which). These TCRs come from a woman aged 25-40 years who had recovered from COVID-19. The CDR3 runs from the conserved cysteine through the conserved F or W. D genes are given only for firm matches. Rows give clone size only sometimes, using once, few, many, or a class for an expanded clone.

CDR3 protein | CDR3 DNA | clone size | J gene | V gene | D gene
CAISERGANTEAFF | TGTGCCATCAGTGAGCGGGGGGCGAACACTGAAGCTTTCTTT | . | TRBJ1-1 | TRBV10-3 | .
CASSFRPGTEAFF | TGTGCCAGCAGCTTTCGCCCGGGCACTGAAGCTTTCTTT | . | TRBJ1-1 | TRBV11-3 | .
CASSLDRGRETQYF | TGTGCCAGCAGCTTAGACAGGGGTAGAGAGACCCAGTACTTC | . | TRBJ2-5 | TRBV7-2 | TRBD1
CASSYTAGQGYGELFF | TGTGCCAGCAGTTACACAGCGGGACAGGGGTACGGGGAGCTGTTTTTT | . | TRBJ2-2 | TRBV6-5 | TRBD1
CASSLGGGYGYTF | TGTGCCAGCAGCTTGGGGGGAGGTTATGGCTACACCTTC | . | TRBJ1-2 | TRBV7-8 | .
CASSLHEISSYNEQFF | TGCGCCAGCAGCTTGCACGAGATAAGCTCCTACAATGAGCAGTTCTTC | . | TRBJ2-1 | TRBV5-1 | .
CASSPGTVQPQHF | TGTGCCAGCAGCCCCGGGACAGTACAGCCCCAGCATTTT | . | TRBJ1-5 | TRBV7-9 | TRBD1
CASSPPRGGANEQFF | TGTGCCAGCAGCCCCCCGCGGGGGGGGGCCAATGAGCAGTTCTTC | . | TRBJ2-1 | TRBV7-9 | TRBD2
CASSEAKRLGFLAKNIQYF | TGTGCCAGCAGTGAAGCGAAGAGGTTGGGTTTCTTAGCCAAAAACATTCAGTACTTC | . | TRBJ2-4 | TRBV2 | .
CASTRQGNYGYTF | TGTGCCAGCACGAGACAGGGGAACTATGGCTACACCTTC | . | TRBJ1-2 | TRBV5-5 | TRBD1
CASSPLTGNYGYTF | TGTGCCAGCAGCCCGCTTACAGGGAACTATGGCTACACCTTC | . | TRBJ1-2 | TRBV11-2 | .
CASSPSGQGYEAFF | TGTGCCAGCAGCCCCTCAGGACAAGGATATGAAGCTTTCTTT | . | TRBJ1-1 | TRBV3-1/TRBV3-2 | .
CASSSGANSQETQYF | TGTGCCTCCTCTAGCGGGGCAAACTCTCAAGAGACCCAGTACTTC | . | TRBJ2-5 | TRBV10-3 | TRBD2
CASSFRSSYEQYF | TGTGCCAGCAGCTTTCGCAGTTCCTACGAGCAGTACTTC | . | TRBJ2-7 | TRBV11-2 | .
CASSLTSGQPFSPLHF | TGTGCCAGCTCCCTCACCTCGGGACAGCCTTTTTCACCCCTCCACTTT | . | TRBJ1-6 | TRBV27 | TRBD1
CVSSQSSGSPLHF | TGTGTCAGCAGCCAAAGCTCGGGTTCACCCCTCCACTTT | once | TRBJ1-6 | TRBV3-1/TRBV3-2 | .
CASSQDLASTETQYF | TGCGCCAGCAGCCAAGACCTTGCGTCTACGGAGACCCAGTACTTC | . | TRBJ2-5 | TRBV4-3 | .
CASSQVGRETQYF | TGCGCCAGCAGCCAAGTGGGCAGGGAGACCCAGTACTTC | once | TRBJ2-5 | TRBV4-1 | .
CASSELRAGTRIYEQYF | TGTGCCAGCAGTGAACTCAGGGCCGGGACTAGGATCTACGAGCAGTACTTC | . | TRBJ2-7 | TRBV2 | TRBD2
CASSEGLTGPNSPLHF | TGTGCCAGCAGCGAAGGGTTAACAGGTCCGAATTCACCCCTCCACTTT | . | TRBJ1-6 | TRBV28 | .
CASSPGTRGEQYF | TGTGCCAGCAGCCCCGGGACACGAGGCGAGCAGTACTTC | . | TRBJ2-7 | TRBV11-2 | .
CATSRDNRGGQETQYF | TGTGCCACCAGCAGAGATAATAGGGGGGGGCAAGAGACCCAGTACTTC | . | TRBJ2-5 | TRBV15 | .
CASSPLGGYDGYTF | TGTGCCAGCAGTCCACTCGGGGGGTATGATGGCTACACCTTC | few | TRBJ1-2 | TRBV6-5 | .
CASRPGDNRNEQFF | TGCGCCAGCCGTCCGGGGGATAATCGCAATGAGCAGTTCTTC | . | TRBJ2-1 | TRBV5-1 | .
CASSYYSGQGVTTNEKLFF | TGTGCCAGCAGTTATTACTCGGGACAAGGGGTAACAACTAATGAAAAACTGTTTTTT | many | TRBJ1-4 | TRBV4-2 | .
CAWRGLAVSSYNEQFF | TGTGCCTGGAGAGGCCTAGCGGTAAGCTCCTACAATGAGCAGTTCTTC | . | TRBJ2-1 | TRBV30 | TRBD2
CASKRSGGYGYTF | TGTGCCAGCAAACGATCAGGGGGCTATGGCTACACCTTC | . | TRBJ1-2 | TRBV6-5 | TRBD1
CASSDSMNTEAFF | TGTGCCAGCAGTGACAGCATGAACACTGAAGCTTTCTTT | . | TRBJ1-1 | TRBV12-3/TRBV12-4 | .
CASSVGVTGGTEAFF | TGTGCCAGCAGCGTAGGCGTGACAGGGGGGACTGAAGCTTTCTTT | . | TRBJ1-1 | TRBV9 | TRBD1
CASSLPPSSPYF | TGTGCCAGCAGTTTGCCCCCTAGTAGTCCGTACTTC | . | TRBJ2-7 | TRBV28 | .
CASSLVGQGFYNEQFF | TGTGCCAGCAGCTTAGTGGGACAGGGATTCTACAATGAGCAGTTCTTC | once | TRBJ2-1 | TRBV11-1 | TRBD1
CASSFRGNTEAFF | TGCGCCAGCAGCTTCCGGGGGAACACTGAAGCTTTCTTT | . | TRBJ1-1 | TRBV5-1 | .
CASSPGQGGFDEQFF | TGTGCCAGCAGCCCCGGGCAGGGCGGTTTCGATGAGCAGTTCTTC | once | TRBJ2-1 | TRBV6-5 | .
CASSFRTGNTEAFF | TGCGCCAGCAGCTTTCGGACAGGAAACACTGAAGCTTTCTTT | . | TRBJ1-1 | TRBV5-1 | TRBD1
CASSPPGGQGSFYTEAFF | TGTGCCAGCTCACCCCCCGGAGGACAGGGTTCGTTCTACACTGAAGCTTTCTTT | . | TRBJ1-1 | TRBV18 | TRBD1
CASSLETISGNTIYF | TGTGCCAGCAGCTTGGAAACAATCTCTGGAAACACCATATATTTT | . | TRBJ1-3 | TRBV5-4 | .
CASSSGHDQPQHF | TGTGCCAGCAGCTCAGGGCATGATCAGCCCCAGCATTTT | . | TRBJ1-5 | TRBV5-4 | .
CASSRRVRTGSDTQYF | TGTGCCAGCAGCCGGAGAGTTCGGACGGGGTCAGATACGCAGTATTTT | . | TRBJ2-3 | TRBV7-9 | .